Listed here are 22 T cell receptor beta chains from one sample, sequenced in a study of blood T cell repertoires in COVID-19. Generated by immunoSEQ multiplex PCR, the TCRdb table keeps only in-frame clones and is missing some. This sample has around 150,000 clones, with 70% to 85% found just once. Material: peripheral blood. All receptors come from a woman aged 80 or over with acute or convalescent COVID-19.

The chain joins TRBV6-5 to TRBJ2-1; 10 bases fit TRBD2. Trimming removed 1 base from V and 4 bases from J; junction bases left unmatched: 4. The CDR3 contains 16 residues. Germline assignment: CDR1 MNHEY and CDR2 SVGAGI. CDR3 sequence reads: CASSYLRTSGYNEQFF. The CDR3 nucleotides are TGTGCCAGCAGTTACTTACGGACTAGCGGATACAATGAGCAGTTCTTC.

V usage is TRBV10-1 and J usage is TRBJ2-2, with 7 nucleotides matching TRBD1. The CDR3 is 14 amino acids. Looked up from germline, CDR1 is WNHNN and CDR2 is SYGVQD (reference sequence). V shed 4 bases, J shed 4 bases, and the junction held 3 bases outside the gene matches. This chain's CDR3 is CASSANRGTGELFF. For the CDR3, the DNA is TGCGCCAGCAGTGCCAACAGGGGCACCGGGGAGCTGTTTTTT.

The J gene is TRBJ1-2, the V gene TRBV12-3 or TRBV12-4; D unclear. Trimming pared 5 bases from V and 5 bases from J, leaving 9 bases between. The CDR3 is made up of 12 amino acids. CDR3 protein: CASSTERYGYTF. The DNA of the CDR3 is TGTGCCAGCAGTACAGAAAGGTATGGCTACACCTTC.

The rearrangement joins TRBV21-1 to TRBJ1-3; the DNA was not used to check the table's D call, TRBD1. TRBV21-1 corresponds to a pseudogene. The CDR3 is made up of 17 amino acids. The CDR3 region is CASSKGLKGLSGNTIYF. CDR3 in DNA: TGTGCCAGCAGCAAAGGATTAAAGGGGCTCTCTGGAAACACCATATATTTT.

The chain is built from TRBV27 and TRBJ1-6; no firm D call. Deletions cut 6 bases from V and 9 bases from J, with 9 bases between. The CDR3 extends over 12 amino acids. Germline lookup yields CDR1 MNHEY and CDR2 SMNVEV (reference sequence). The CDR3, as DNA: TGTGCCAGCAGGTCAGGAGGTTCACCCCTCCACTTT. Amino acid sequence: CASRSGGSPLHF.

Ten or more counts support this clone. The chain is built from TRBV6-1 and TRBJ1-2; maybe TRBD1 (5 bases). This CDR3 is 14 amino acids long. The V gene's germline CDR1 is MNHNS and CDR2 SASEGT. The V and J ends lost 2 bases and 4 bases respectively, with 11 bases between them. CDR3 nucleotide sequence: TGTGCCAGCAGTGAACAGGGTGTTATCTATGGCTACACCTTC. Protein sequence: CASSEQGVIYGYTF.

The chain is built from TRBV19 and TRBJ2-7; TRBD1 matches 11 bases. V was clipped by 5 bases and J by 5 bases; unmatched bases: 8. This CDR3 has 15 residues. The V gene's germline CDR1 is LNHDA and CDR2 SQIVND (reference sequence). CDR3 loop: CASSRTGGRWDEQYF. CDR3 DNA: TGTGCCAGTAGTCGGACAGGGGGCAGGTGGGACGAGCAGTACTTC.

This clone was observed a few times. This rearrangement joins TRBV29-1 to TRBJ2-5, with 12 bases aligning to TRBD2. Per germline, CDR1 SQVTM and CDR2 ANQGSEA. The CDR3 covers 15 residues. Trimming removed 4 bases from V and 7 bases from J; junction bases left unmatched: 10. CDR3 bases: TGCAGCGTTGGACTAGCGGGAGCTCTGGGGGGGACCCAGTACTTC. Translating it yields CSVGLAGALGGTQYF.

The CDR3 bases are TGTGCCTGGAGGAGCGGGAAGGTAGATACGCAGTATTTT. It is translated as CAWRSGKVDTQYF. The J gene is TRBJ2-3, the V gene TRBV30; 7 bases line up with TRBD2. Per germline, CDR1 GTSNPN and CDR2 SVGIG (reference sequence). Trimming at V came to 3 bases and at J to 5 bases, leaving 5 bases not matched to a gene. The CDR3 contains 13 residues.

V is TRBV10-1 and J is TRBJ2-3, with 9 bases fitting TRBD2. J gave up 6 bases and V 2 bases, and 3 bases lay outside the gene matches. This CDR3 is 14 amino acids long. Germline CDR1 WNHNN, CDR2 SYGVQD (reference sequence). CDR3 protein: CASSEASGTDTQYF. CDR3 sequence (DNA): TGCGCCAGCAGTGAGGCTAGCGGGACGGATACGCAGTATTTT.

The CDR3 DNA sequence: TGTGCCAGCAGCTTAGATATCGAGTCTAACTATGGCTACACCTTC. Its protein product is CASSLDIESNYGYTF. V usage is TRBV11-2 and J usage is TRBJ1-2; D is unclear. The CDR3 covers 15 residues. Trimming took 0 bases from V and 0 from J, leaving 8 bases between them. The V gene's germline CDR1 is SGHAT and CDR2 FQNNGV.

The V and J genes are TRBV30 and TRBJ1-1; possible D gene TRBD1, 6 bases. The V and J ends lost 7 bases and 5 bases respectively, with 17 bases between them. The CDR3 consists of 13 residues. Germline V lookup: CDR1 GTSNPN, CDR2 SVGIG (reference sequence). This CDR3 reads CAFIRGARTEAFF. CDR3 bases: TGTGCCTTTATCCGGGGGGCGAGGACTGAAGCTTTCTTT.

DNA for the CDR3: TGTGCCAGTAGTTACGGACAGGACGCACCGGGTGACACCTTC. The encoded protein is CASSYGQDAPGDTF. The V and J genes are TRBV19 and TRBJ1-2; TRBD1 aligns across 7 bases. Looked up from germline, CDR1 is LNHDA and CDR2 is SQIVND (reference sequence). V lost 5 bases and J lost 12; bases outside the gene matches: 15. This CDR3 has 14 residues.

The chain has TRBV28 and TRBJ1-2; a possible D gene is TRBD1 (5 bases). Germline V gives CDR1 MDHEN, CDR2 SYDVKM. The CDR3 runs to 11 residues. Trimming cost V 4 bases and J 8 bases, with 8 bases left between them. The CDR3 DNA follows: TGTGCCAGCAGTTATGACAGAGGCTACACCTTC. Protein: CASSYDRGYTF.

A single count supports this clone. CDR3 DNA sequence: TGCGCCAGCAGCGCCCTGCCCGGACAGCCCTACGAGCAGTACTTC. Translating it yields CASSALPGQPYEQYF. The V and J genes are TRBV5-1 and TRBJ2-7; D might be TRBD1 (6 bases). This CDR3 spans 15 amino acids. CDR1 is SGHRS and CDR2 is YFSETQ in the germline V gene. Trimming took off 4 bases at V and 2 bases at J, with 16 bases between the two ends.

This clone appeared a single time. For the CDR3, the DNA is TGCGCCAGCAGTTCTAGGACAGGGGCGAACACTGAAGCTTTCTTT. Translation gives CASSSRTGANTEAFF. The gene calls are TRBV10-2 and TRBJ1-1; TRBD1 aligns across 9 bases. There are 15 residues in the CDR3. The V and J ends lost 5 bases and 1 base, in that order; junction bases with no gene match: 5. Germline CDR1 and CDR2: WSHSY and SAAADI.

In this sample, this clone turned up a few times. The chain carries TRBV9 and TRBJ1-1; 8 nucleotides line up with TRBD1. The CDR3 length is 15 residues. Germline CDR1 reads SGDLS; CDR2 reads YYNGEE. Trimming removed 2 bases from V and 6 bases from J; junction bases left unmatched: 9. The CDR3 here is CASSVPQGARAEAFF. CDR3 sequence (DNA): TGTGCCAGCAGCGTCCCTCAGGGGGCAAGGGCTGAAGCTTTCTTT.

This clone was seen just once. J is TRBJ2-1 and V is TRBV3-1 (or the pseudogene TRBV3-2); D possibly corresponds to TRBD2 (5 bases). Germline CDR1 reads LGHDT; CDR2 reads YNNKEL (reference sequence). This CDR3 comprises 15 residues. The V end was cut by 2 bases, the J end by 2 bases, with 10 bases between. Here the CDR3 DNA reads TGTGCCAGCAGCCAACGGAGCGGAGCCTACAATGAGCAGTTCTTC. It specifies CASSQRSGAYNEQFF.

J is TRBJ2-2 and V is TRBV9; 8 nucleotides line up with TRBD2. The junction had 12 bases not matched to a gene; V was cut back by 2 bases and J by 6 bases. Per germline, CDR1 SGDLS and CDR2 YYNGEE. The CDR3 covers 17 residues. The CDR3 DNA reads as TGTGCCAGCAGCGTTTCAAGTAGCGGGGCCCTGGCCGGGGAGCTGTTTTTT. It yields the protein CASSVSSSGALAGELFF.

This chain links TRBV2 with TRBJ1-5; maybe TRBD1 (6 bases). Trimming removed 4 bases at V and 4 bases at J, with 14 bases between. CDR1 and CDR2 (germline): SNHLY, FYNNEI. This CDR3 is built from 15 residues. The CDR3 region has the DNA TGTGCCAGCAGTGCTGATGCGAGGGGGAATCAGCCCCAGCATTTT. This encodes CASSADARGNQPQHF.

The chain carries TRBV28 and TRBJ1-3; D is ambiguous. The germline V gene has CDR1 MDHEN and CDR2 SYDVKM. The CDR3 loop spans 14 amino acids. Trimming stripped 5 bases from V and 4 bases from J, with 12 bases between. For the CDR3, the DNA is TGTGCCAGCAGTCCCCCGGGGTCAGGAAACACCATATATTTT. Encoded protein: CASSPPGSGNTIYF.

The chain combines TRBV5-5 with TRBJ1-3; D possibly corresponds to TRBD1 (5 bases). Germline CDR1 is SGHKS and CDR2 is YYEKEE (reference sequence). Trimming pared 1 base from V and 0 bases from J, leaving 11 bases between. There are 16 residues in the CDR3. The CDR3 reads CASSLNRPGSGNTIYF. CDR3 coding DNA: TGTGCCAGCAGCTTGAACAGGCCAGGCTCTGGAAACACCATATATTTT.